This is a list of T cell receptor beta chains from one sample in a study of vaccination effects on CD4 cells after COVID-19. No cognate antigen is known for these TCRs. TCRdb keeps only in-frame clones here, not all; method: immunoSEQ multiplex PCR. The sample holds roughly 61,000 clones, roughly 76% seen once. Sequencing used CD4+ T cells from PBMCs cultured with HCoV-229E spike peptides, obtained before COVID-19 vaccination. All receptors derive from a human donor who received a COVID-19 vaccine. Each CDR3 is given with its conserved first and last residue. Fields, in order: J gene, V gene, CDR3 protein.

>TRBJ2-6|TRBV5-6
CASSSTMTGYGANVLTF
>TRBJ2-2|TRBV24-1
CATSEGTGSGGELFF
>TRBJ1-2|TRBV5-1
CASSTSLDRGTGYTF
>TRBJ2-5|TRBV5-8
CASSTGPKRETQYF
>TRBJ1-4|TRBV9
CASSVRQGNNEKLFF
>TRBJ1-2|TRBV10-1
CASSESGTYGYTF
>TRBJ2-6|TRBV21-1
CASYKSGANVLTF
>TRBJ1-1|TRBV27
CASSFYEGGGTEAFF
>TRBJ2-1|TRBV19
CASSPSGIGRGEQFF
>TRBJ2-3|TRBV12-5
CASGLPTPTSGGWVDTQYF